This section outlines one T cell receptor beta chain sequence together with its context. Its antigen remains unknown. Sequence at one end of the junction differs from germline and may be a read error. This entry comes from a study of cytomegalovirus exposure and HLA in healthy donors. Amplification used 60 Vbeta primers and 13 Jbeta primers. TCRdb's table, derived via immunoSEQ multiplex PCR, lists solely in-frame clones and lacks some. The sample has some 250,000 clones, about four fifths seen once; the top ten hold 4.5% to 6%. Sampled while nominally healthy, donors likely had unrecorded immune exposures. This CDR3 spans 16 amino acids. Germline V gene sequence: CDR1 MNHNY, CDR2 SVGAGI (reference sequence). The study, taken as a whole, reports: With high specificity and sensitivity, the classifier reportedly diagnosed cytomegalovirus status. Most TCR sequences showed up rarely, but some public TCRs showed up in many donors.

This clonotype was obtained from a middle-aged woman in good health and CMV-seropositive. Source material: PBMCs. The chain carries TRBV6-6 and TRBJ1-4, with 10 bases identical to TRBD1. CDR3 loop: CASSDSGQGNNEKLFF. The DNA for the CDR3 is TGTGCCAGCAGTGACTCGGGACAGGGGAATAATGAAAAACTGTTTTTT.